This T cell receptor beta chain was identified during a study of OX40 agonist ivuxolimab in advanced cancers. The CDR3 spans 14 residues. V shed 10 bases and J 0 bases; nucleotides not matched to a gene: 5. The germline V gene has CDR1 SNHLY and CDR2 FYNNEI. Profiled with immunoSEQ multiplex PCR; TCRdb holds only in-frame clones, not every one. This sample has tens of thousands of clones; around 94% occur once, and the top ten carry roughly 11%. Study-wide results and limits: CD4+ and CD8+ blood T cells expanded clonally by week 6 at 0.1 to 3.0 mg/kg. Compared with CD4+, CD8+ T cells on average had more expanded clones.

Exclusion of a patient followed from autoimmune disease history or systemic immunosuppression. With regard to this clone: Its antigen is currently unknown.

The input for sequencing was CD4+ or CD8+ T cells sorted from blood, taken in a trial of the OX40 agonist ivuxolimab. The source is an adult with an advanced solid tumor such as melanoma, head and neck, liver or kidney cancer. The V gene is TRBV2, the J gene TRBJ2-5; TRBD2 matches at 10 bases. CDR3 DNA sequence: TGTGCCAACCGACTAGCGGGCTACCAAGAGACCCAGTACTTC. This gives the protein CANRLAGYQETQYF. Based on the CDR3 plus reference TRBV2 and TRBJ2-5, the full variable domain is EPEVTQTPSHQVTQMGQEVILRCVPISNHLYFYWYRQILGQKVEFLVSFYNNEISEKSEIFDDQFSVERPDGSNFTLKIRSTKLEDSAMYFCANRLAGYQETQYFGPGTRLLVL.